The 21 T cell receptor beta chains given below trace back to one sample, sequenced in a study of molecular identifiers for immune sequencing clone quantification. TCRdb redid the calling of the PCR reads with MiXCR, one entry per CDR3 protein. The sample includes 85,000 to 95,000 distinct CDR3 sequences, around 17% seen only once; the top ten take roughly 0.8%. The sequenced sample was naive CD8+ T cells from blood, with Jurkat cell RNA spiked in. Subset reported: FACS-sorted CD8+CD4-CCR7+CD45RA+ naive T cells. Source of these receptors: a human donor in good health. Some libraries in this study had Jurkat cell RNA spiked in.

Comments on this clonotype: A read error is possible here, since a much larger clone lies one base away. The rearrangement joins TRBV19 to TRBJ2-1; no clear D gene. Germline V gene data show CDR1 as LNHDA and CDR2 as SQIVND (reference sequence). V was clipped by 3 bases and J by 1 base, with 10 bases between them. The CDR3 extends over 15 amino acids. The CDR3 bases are TGTGCCAGTAGTATTAGCAAAAATTCCTACAATGAGCAGTTCTTC. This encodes CASSISKNSYNEQFF.

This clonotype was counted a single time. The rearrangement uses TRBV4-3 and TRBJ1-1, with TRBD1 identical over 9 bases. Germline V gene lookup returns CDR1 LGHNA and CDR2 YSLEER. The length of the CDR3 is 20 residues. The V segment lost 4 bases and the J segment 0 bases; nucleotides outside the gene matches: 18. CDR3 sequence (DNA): TGCGCCAGCAGCCGGGCCTCCGGGACAGGGCTCTTTTCAATGAACACTGAAGCTTTCTTT. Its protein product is CASSRASGTGLFSMNTEAFF.

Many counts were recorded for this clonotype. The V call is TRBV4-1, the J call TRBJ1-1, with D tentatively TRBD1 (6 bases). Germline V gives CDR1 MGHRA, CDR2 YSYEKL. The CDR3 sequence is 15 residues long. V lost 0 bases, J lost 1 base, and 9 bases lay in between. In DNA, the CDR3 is TGCGCCAGCAGCCAAGACGGGGGGCCGAACACTGAAGCTTTCTTT. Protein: CASSQDGGPNTEAFF.

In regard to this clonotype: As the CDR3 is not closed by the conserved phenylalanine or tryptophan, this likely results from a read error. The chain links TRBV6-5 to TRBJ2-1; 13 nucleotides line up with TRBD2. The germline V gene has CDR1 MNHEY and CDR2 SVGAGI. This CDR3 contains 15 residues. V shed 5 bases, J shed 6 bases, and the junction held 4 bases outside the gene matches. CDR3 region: CASSPGLAGVNEQFL. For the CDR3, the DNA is TGTGCCAGCAGTCCCGGACTAGCGGGAGTCAATGAGCAGTTCCTC.

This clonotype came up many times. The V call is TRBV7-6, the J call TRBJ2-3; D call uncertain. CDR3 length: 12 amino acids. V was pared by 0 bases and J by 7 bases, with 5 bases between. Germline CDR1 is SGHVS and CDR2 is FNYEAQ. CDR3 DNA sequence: TGTGCCAGCAGCTTAGCGCGAAATACGCAGTATTTT. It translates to CASSLARNTQYF.

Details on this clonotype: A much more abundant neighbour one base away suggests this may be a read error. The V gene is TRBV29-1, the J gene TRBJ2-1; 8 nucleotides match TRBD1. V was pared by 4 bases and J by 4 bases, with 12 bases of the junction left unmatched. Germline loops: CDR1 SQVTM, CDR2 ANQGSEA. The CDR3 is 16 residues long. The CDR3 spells CSVAGLTGGQYNEQFF. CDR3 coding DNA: TGCAGCGTTGCGGGCTTAACAGGGGGTCAATACAATGAGCAGTTCTTC.

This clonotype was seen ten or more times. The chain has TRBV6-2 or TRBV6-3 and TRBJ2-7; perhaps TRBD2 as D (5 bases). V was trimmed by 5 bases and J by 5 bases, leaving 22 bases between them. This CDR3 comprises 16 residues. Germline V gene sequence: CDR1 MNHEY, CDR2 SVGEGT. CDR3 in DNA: TGTGCCAGCAGTGGTCCGACGGAGCCTCGGGGAGACGAGCAGTACTTC. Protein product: CASSGPTEPRGDEQYF.

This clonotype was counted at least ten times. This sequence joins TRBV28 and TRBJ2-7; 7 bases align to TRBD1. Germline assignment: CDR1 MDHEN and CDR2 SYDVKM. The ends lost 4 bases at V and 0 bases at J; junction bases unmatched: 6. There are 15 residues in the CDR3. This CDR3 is CASSYRGTISYEQYF. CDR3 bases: TGTGCCAGCAGTTACAGGGGAACCATCTCCTACGAGCAGTACTTC.

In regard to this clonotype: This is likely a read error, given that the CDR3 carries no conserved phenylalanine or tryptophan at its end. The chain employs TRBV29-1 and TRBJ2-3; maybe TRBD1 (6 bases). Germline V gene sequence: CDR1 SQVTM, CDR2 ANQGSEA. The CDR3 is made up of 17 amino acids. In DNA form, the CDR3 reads TGCGGCGTTGACGGGACACTTAAGTTCTCTAGCACAGATACGCAGTATTCT. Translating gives CGVDGTLKFSSTDTQYS.

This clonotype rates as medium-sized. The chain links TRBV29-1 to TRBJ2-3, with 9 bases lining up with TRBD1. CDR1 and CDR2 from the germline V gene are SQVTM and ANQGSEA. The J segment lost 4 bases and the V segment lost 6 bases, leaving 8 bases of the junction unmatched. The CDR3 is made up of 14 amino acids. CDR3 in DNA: TGCAGCGTCCACGACAGGGGGAAGGCAGATACGCAGTATTTT. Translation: CSVHDRGKADTQYF.

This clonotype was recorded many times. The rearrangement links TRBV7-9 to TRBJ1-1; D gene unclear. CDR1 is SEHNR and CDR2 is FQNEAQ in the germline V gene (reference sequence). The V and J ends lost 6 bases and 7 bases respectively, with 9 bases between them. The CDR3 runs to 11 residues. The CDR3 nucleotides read TGTGCCAGCAGGTATTCAGGTGAAGCTTTCTTT. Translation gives CASRYSGEAFF.

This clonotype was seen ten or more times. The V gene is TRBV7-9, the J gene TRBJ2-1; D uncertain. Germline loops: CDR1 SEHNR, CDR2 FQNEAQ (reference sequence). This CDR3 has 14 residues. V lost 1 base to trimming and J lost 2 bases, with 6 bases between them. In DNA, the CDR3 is TGTGCCAGCAGCTTAGGTGAGACCTACAATGAGCAGTTCTTC. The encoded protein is CASSLGETYNEQFF.

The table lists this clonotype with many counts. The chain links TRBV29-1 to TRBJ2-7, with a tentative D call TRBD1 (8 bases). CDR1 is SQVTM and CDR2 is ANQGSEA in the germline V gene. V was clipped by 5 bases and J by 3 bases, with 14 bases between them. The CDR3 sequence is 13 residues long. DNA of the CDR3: TGCAGCGTTTCAGGGGGCGGGGGCTACGAGCAGTACTTC. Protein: CSVSGGGGYEQYF.

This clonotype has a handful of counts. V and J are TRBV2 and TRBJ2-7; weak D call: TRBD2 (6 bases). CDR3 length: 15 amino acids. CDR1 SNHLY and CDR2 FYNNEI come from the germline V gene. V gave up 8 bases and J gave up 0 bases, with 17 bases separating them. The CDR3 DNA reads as TGTGCCAGCTGGGGGGAACAGGACAACTCCTACGAGCAGTACTTC. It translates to CASWGEQDNSYEQYF.

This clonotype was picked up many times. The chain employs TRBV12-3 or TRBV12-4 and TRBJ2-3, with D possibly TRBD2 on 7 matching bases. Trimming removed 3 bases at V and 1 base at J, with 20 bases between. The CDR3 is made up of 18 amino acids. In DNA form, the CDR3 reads TGTGCCAGCAGTTTCCTCCGGGGAGGGGGATCAGGCACAGATACGCAGTATTTT. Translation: CASSFLRGGGSGTDTQYF.

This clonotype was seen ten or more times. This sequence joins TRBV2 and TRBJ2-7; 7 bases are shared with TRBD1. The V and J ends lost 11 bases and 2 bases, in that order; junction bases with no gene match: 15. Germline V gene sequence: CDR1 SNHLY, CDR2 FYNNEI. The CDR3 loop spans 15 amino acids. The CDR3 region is CASYGSQGTTYEQYF. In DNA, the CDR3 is TGTGCCTCGTACGGTTCACAGGGGACCACCTACGAGCAGTACTTC.

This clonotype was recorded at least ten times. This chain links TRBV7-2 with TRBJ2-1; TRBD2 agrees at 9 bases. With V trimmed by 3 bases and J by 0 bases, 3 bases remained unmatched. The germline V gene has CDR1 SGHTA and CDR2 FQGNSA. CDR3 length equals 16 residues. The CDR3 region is CASSFFSGSSYNEQFF. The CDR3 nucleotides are TGTGCCAGCAGCTTCTTTAGCGGGAGCTCCTACAATGAGCAGTTCTTC.

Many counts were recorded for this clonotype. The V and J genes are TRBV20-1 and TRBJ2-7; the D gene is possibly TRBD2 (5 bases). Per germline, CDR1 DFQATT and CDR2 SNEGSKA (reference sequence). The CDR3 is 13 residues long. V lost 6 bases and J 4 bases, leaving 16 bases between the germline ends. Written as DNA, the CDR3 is TGCAGTGCCCTAACGGGGTATCGGTACGAGCAGTACTTC. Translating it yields CSALTGYRYEQYF.

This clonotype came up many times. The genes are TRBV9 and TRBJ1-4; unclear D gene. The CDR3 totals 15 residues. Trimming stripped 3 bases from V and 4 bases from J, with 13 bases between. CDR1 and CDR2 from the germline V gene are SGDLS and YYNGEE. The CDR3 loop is CASSGGVLNNEKLFF. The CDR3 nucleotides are TGTGCCAGCAGCGGCGGTGTGCTGAATAATGAAAAACTGTTTTTT. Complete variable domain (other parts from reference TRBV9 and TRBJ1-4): DSGVTQTPKHLITATGQRVTLRCSPRSGDLSVYWYQQSLDQGLQFLIQYYNGEERAKGNILERFSAQQFPDLHSELNLSSLELGDSALYFCASSGGVLNNEKLFFGSGTQLSVL.

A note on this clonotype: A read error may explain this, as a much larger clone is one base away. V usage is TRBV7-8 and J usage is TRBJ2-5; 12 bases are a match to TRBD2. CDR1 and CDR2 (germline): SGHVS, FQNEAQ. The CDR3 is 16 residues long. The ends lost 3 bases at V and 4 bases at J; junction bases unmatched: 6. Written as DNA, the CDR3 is TGTGCCAGCAGCTTTTGGGCTAGCGGGGGGGCAGAGACCCAGTACTTC. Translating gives CASSFWASGGAETQYF. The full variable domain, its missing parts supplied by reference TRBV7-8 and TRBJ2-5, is GAGVSQSPRYKVAKRGQDVALRCDPISGHVSLFWYQQALGQGPEFLTYFQNEAQLDKSGLPSDRFFAERPEGSVSTLKIQRTQQEDSAVYLCASSFWASGGAETQYFGPGTRLLVL.

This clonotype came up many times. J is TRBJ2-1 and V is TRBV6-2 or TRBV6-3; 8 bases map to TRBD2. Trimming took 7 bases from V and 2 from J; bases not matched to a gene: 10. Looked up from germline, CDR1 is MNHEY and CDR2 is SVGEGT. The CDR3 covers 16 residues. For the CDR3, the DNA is TGTGCCAGCAAAACTAGCGGAGGGGGGACCTACAATGAGCAGTTCTTC. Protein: CASKTSGGGTYNEQFF.